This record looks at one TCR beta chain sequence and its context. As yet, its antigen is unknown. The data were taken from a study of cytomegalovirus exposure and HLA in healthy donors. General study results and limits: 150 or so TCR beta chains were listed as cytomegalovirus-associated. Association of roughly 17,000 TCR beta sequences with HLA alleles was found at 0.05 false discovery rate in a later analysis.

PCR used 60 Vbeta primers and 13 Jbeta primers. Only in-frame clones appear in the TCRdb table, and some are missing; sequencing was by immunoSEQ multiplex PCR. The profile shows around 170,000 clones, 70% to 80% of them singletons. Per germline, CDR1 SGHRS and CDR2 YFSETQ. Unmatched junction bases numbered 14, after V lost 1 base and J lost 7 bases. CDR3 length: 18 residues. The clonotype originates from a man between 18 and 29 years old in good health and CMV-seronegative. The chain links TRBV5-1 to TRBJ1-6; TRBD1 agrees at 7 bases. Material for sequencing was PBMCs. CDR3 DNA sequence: TGCGCCAGCAGCTTGAGTGGGGTCGGGCAACAGGGGAATTCACCCCTCCACTTT. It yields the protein CASSLSGVGQQGNSPLHF.